This TCR beta chain was sequenced in a study of chemoradiotherapy in HPV16-positive cancers (dated by TCRdb to between 2021 and 2024). Regarding the research as a whole: Candidate HPV-specific T-cell clones and common TCR motifs were defined by functional T-cell assays performed on cells from two HPV16-positive patients. The candidate HPV-specific TCRs and motifs were subsequently tracked in TCR repertoires obtained from roughly 78 patients with HPV-related cancers. The study asked whether T-cell immunity to the HPV oncoproteins E6 and E7 changes during chemoradiotherapy and whether this immunity affects survival.

Repertoires were sampled repeatedly over the course of chemoradiotherapy, so clonal expansion could be followed in the tumor microenvironment. On this clone: Its binding antigen is unknown. No per-base quality is available; no much larger clone lies one base away.

Broad study findings and their caveats: Expansion of candidate HPV-specific clones and E7-related TCR motifs was observed in the tumor microenvironment during treatment, whereas no such expansion was observed for non-HPV-specific T cells. In HPV16-positive patients, expansion of HPV-responsive T cells during chemoradiotherapy was found to be associated with improved recurrence-free survival. The functional definition of HPV-specific T cells was derived from only a couple of HPV16-positive patients, and the survival association was reported for HPV16-positive patients.

The CDR3 goes from the cysteine to the phenylalanine over 13 residues. The CDR3 DNA has 39 bases and is translated from base 1. V is reduced by 0 bases and J by 6 bases, leaving a spacing of 7 bases between them. From a lookup of the germline V gene (reference sequence), CDR1 and CDR2 are SGHNT and YYREEE. Library method: the immunoSEQ multiplex PCR assay. The immuneACCESS repertoire file appears here via TCRdb, limited to in-frame rearrangements. These files lack a portion of the clones; in checked studies, under half of the deficit traces to unresolved V genes, and the cause of the others is not known. This sample lists about 31,000 clones; around 84% were detected once. The leading ten clones occupy around 5.1% of the sample.

Material: blood, obtained from a patient who underwent chemoradiotherapy. The chain links TRBV5-4 with TRBJ2-1; no D gene can be assigned with confidence. This receptor was taken from a human donor with HPV-associated anogenital cancer. The DNA is TGTGCCAGCAGCTTGGTCGGATCCAATGAGCAGTTCTTC. This gives the protein CASSLVGSNEQFF.